The clone carrying this T cell receptor beta chain was recorded only once. Using immunoSEQ multiplex PCR, the repertoire was profiled, and TCRdb retains in-frame clones only, with some absent. Among about 83,000 clones listed, more than 90% were seen once. This specimen comes from a study of technical replicates of blood from a handful of donors. Germline V CDR1 and CDR2: MGHDK, SYGVNS. V lost 4 bases and J lost 4, with 20 bases in between. The CDR3 is 17 amino acids. The sequence came from a human donor in good health. Sequencing used T cells isolated from PBMCs. The chain employs TRBV25-1 and TRBJ2-1; a possible D gene is TRBD1 (8 bases). CDR3: CASSGKGGTGVYNEQFF. CDR3 DNA: TGTGCCAGCAGTGGCAAGGGGGGGACAGGAGTTTACAATGAGCAGTTCTTC.